This TCR beta chain emerged from a study of CD8 T cells in Susac syndrome. Reverse transcription of about 0.45 to 1 ug RNA was carried out with random hexamers. In TCRdb, the immunoSEQ multiplex PCR reads were re-called with MiXCR into one record per CDR3 protein. The sample includes roughly 180,000 distinct CDR3 sequences, approximately 94% of them seen just once. CD8+ and CD4+ T cells circulating in blood were sequenced for TCR beta. Age- and sex-matched healthy donors served as the control group. Negative isolation yielded the CD8+ and CD4+ T cells, while FACS enriched the TEMRA cells. The CDR3 spans 15 residues. Trimming shortened V by 0 bases and J by 0 bases, and 5 bases separated the two germline ends. Germline CDR1 LGHDT, CDR2 YNNKEL (reference sequence).

The clonotype was recovered from a human donor in good health. Sequenced input: CD4+ T cells from PBMCs. The J gene is TRBJ2-2, the V gene TRBV3-1; D is unclear. This chain's CDR3 is CASSQDLPNTGELFF. The CDR3 nucleotides are TGTGCCAGCAGCCAAGACCTACCGAACACCGGGGAGCTGTTTTTT.